The rows below give T cell receptor beta chains drawn from one sample of a study of T-cell reconstitution after alpha-beta-depleted transplantation in children. TCRdb itself ran the PCR reads through MiXCR, one entry per CDR3 protein. In the table there are fewer than 700,000 distinct CDR3 sequences, 10% to 15% of which are singletons. The sequences come from PBMCs, mostly from graft donor cells, collected 360 days after TCRalphabeta/CD19-depleted stem cell transplant. The receptors derive from a male patient aged 10 to 17 who had a stem cell transplant for acute myeloid leukemia, so the T cells may come from the graft donor. The CDR3 runs from the conserved cysteine through the conserved F or W. Fields, in order: CDR3 length, D gene, clone size, V gene, J gene, CDR3 DNA, CDR3 protein. A D gene is named only where the DNA matches it firmly. Only some rows state a clone size, as once, few, many or a class for expanded clones.

15	TRBD1	.	TRBV7-2	TRBJ2-4	TGTGCCAGCAGTCGGCCGGGACAGGGGACCAACATTCAGTACTTC	CASSRPGQGTNIQYF
16	.	.	TRBV7-3	TRBJ2-7	TGTGCCAGCAGCCCCACCCTCGCGGGACCCACCTACGAGCAGTACTTC	CASSPTLAGPTYEQYF
15	TRBD2	many	TRBV27	TRBJ2-5	TGTGCCAGCACTTTAGCGGGAGCCCCGGGGGAGACCCAGTACTTC	CASTLAGAPGETQYF
15	.	.	TRBV28	TRBJ1-5	TGTGCCAGCAGTCGCTCGACAGGAAGCAATCAGCCCCAGCATTTT	CASSRSTGSNQPQHF
15	.	few	TRBV27	TRBJ2-3	TGTGCCAGCAGTTTTAGGGCGGTTAGCACAGATACGCAGTATTTT	CASSFRAVSTDTQYF
14	.	many	TRBV18	TRBJ2-1	TGTGCCAGCTCACCAACGGGACCCTGGGATGAGCAGTTCTTC	CASSPTGPWDEQFF
13	.	.	TRBV12-3/TRBV12-4	TRBJ2-7	TGTGCCAGCAGCCCACTCGAACCCTACGAGCAGTACTTC	CASSPLEPYEQYF
16	.	.	TRBV5-6	TRBJ2-5	TGTGCCAGCAGCGGGGGACCTTTCAGGGTGGAGGAGACCCAGTACTTC	CASSGGPFRVEETQYF
18	TRBD2	few	TRBV14	TRBJ2-2	TGTGCCAGCAGCCAAGATAACGCTAGCGGGGCGAACACCGGGGAGCTGTTTTTT	CASSQDNASGANTGELFF
13	.	few	TRBV6-6	TRBJ2-5	TGTGCCAGCAGTTCTAGGGCAGGGAAGACCCAGTACTTC	CASSSRAGKTQYF
15	.	.	TRBV5-1	TRBJ1-2	TGCGCCAGCAGCTTGGGGCGGGAAGCGGGCTATGGCTACACCTTC	CASSLGREAGYGYTF
16	.	few	TRBV4-3	TRBJ2-2	TGCGCCAGCAGCCCCCGCAGAACAGGGTACACCGGGGAGCTGTTTTTT	CASSPRRTGYTGELFF
14	.	.	TRBV5-5	TRBJ2-3	TGTGCCAGCAGCTTTTTCGGGCTCACAGATACGCAGTATTTT	CASSFFGLTDTQYF
19	TRBD2	.	TRBV4-2	TRBJ2-7	TGTGCCAGCAGCCAAGAAGGGGAGAACCGCGGACTAGGAGTCTACGAGCAGTACTTC	CASSQEGENRGLGVYEQYF
15	.	.	TRBV21-1	TRBJ2-1	TGTGCCAGCAGCGCGGACAGGGTCCCCTACAATGAGCAGTTCTTC	CASSADRVPYNEQFF
17	.	.	TRBV6-2/TRBV6-3	TRBJ2-1	TGTGCCAGCAGTTACATTGGGGGTACCGTAACCCCCAATGAGCAGTTCTTC	CASSYIGGTVTPNEQFF
16	TRBD1	.	TRBV7-9	TRBJ2-7	TGTGCCAGCAGCCCAGCCCGGGACAGGGGGCAGCACGAGCAGTACTTC	CASSPARDRGQHEQYF
12	.	.	TRBV5-1	TRBJ2-1	TGCGCCAGCAGCCCGTCTCCCAATGAGCAGTTCTTC	CASSPSPNEQFF
15	.	many	TRBV10-3	TRBJ2-7	TGTGCCATCAGTGTTGGAGGGCATAATAATTACGAGCAGTACTTC	CAISVGGHNNYEQYF
17	TRBD2	few	TRBV12-3/TRBV12-4	TRBJ2-7	TGTGCCAGCAGTTTACACGTCGGGCTAGCGGGAGTGAACGAGCAGTACTTC	CASSLHVGLAGVNEQYF
14	TRBD2	few	TRBV7-8	TRBJ2-5	TGTGCCAGCAGAAAGCGGGAGGTTGGAGAGACCCAGTACTTC	CASRKREVGETQYF
19	TRBD2	.	TRBV6-5	TRBJ2-7	TGTGCCAGCAGTTACTCGAGGCCACTAGCGGGAGGGGTCGTCTTGGAGCAGTACTTC	CASSYSRPLAGGVVLEQYF
14	.	many	TRBV25-1	TRBJ2-1	TGTGCCAGTTCTTGGGCTAGCGATAACAATGAGCAGTTCTTC	CASSWASDNNEQFF
14	.	few	TRBV2	TRBJ2-1	TGTGCCAGCAGTGCTATACGCTCCTACAATGAGCAGTTCTTC	CASSAIRSYNEQFF
13	.	.	TRBV18	TRBJ2-7	TGTGCCAGCTCACCCTCCGCCCTTCACGAGCAGTACTTC	CASSPSALHEQYF
13	TRBD2	.	TRBV10-3	TRBJ2-2	TGTGCCATCGCGGGAGTGCACACCGGGGAGCTGTTTTTT	CAIAGVHTGELFF
15	.	many	TRBV7-2	TRBJ2-7	TGTGCCAGCAGCTTGATGGCGGGCCTCTCCTACGAGCAGTACTTC	CASSLMAGLSYEQYF
17	TRBD2	many	TRBV12-3/TRBV12-4	TRBJ2-3	TGTGCCAGCAGCCCGACCACACCAGCGGGAGTGGGAGATACGCAGTATTTT	CASSPTTPAGVGDTQYF
14	.	.	TRBV20-1	TRBJ2-7	TGCAGTGCGAACGACAGGTCCCTTTCCTACGAGCAGTACTTC	CSANDRSLSYEQYF